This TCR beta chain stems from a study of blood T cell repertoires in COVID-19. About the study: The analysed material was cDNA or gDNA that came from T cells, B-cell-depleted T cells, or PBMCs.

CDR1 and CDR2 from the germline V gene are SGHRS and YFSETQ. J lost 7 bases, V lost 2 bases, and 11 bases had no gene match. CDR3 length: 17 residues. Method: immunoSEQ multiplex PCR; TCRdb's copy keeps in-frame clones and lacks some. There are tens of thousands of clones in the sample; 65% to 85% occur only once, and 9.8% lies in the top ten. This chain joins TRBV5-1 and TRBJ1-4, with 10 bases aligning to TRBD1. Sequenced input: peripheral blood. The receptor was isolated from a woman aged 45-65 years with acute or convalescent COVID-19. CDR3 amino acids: CASSLGDRGFDGEKLFF. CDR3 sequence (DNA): TGCGCCAGCAGCTTAGGGGACAGGGGATTTGACGGTGAAAAACTGTTTTTT. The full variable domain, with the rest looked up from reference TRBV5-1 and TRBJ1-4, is KAGVTQTPRYLIKTRGQQVTLSCSPISGHRSVSWYQQTPGQGLQFLFEYFSETQRNKGNFPGRFSGRQFSNSRSEMNVSTLELGDSALYLCASSLGDRGFDGEKLFFGSGTQLSVL.